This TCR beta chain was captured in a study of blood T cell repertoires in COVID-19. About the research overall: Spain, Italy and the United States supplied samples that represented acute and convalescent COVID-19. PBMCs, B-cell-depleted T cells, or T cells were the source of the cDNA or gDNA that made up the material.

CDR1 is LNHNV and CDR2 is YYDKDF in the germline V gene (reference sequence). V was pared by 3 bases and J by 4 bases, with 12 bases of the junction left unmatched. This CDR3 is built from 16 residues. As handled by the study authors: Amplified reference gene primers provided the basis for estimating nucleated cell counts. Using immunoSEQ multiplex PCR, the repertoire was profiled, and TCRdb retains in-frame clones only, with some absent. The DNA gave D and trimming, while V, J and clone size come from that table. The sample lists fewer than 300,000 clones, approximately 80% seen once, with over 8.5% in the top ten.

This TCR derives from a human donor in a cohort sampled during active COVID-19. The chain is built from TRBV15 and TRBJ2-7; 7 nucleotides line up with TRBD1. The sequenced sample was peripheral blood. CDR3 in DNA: TGTGCCACCAGCAGTGTTCGAGGGACAGCGCCTTACGAGCAGTACTTC. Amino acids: CATSSVRGTAPYEQYF.